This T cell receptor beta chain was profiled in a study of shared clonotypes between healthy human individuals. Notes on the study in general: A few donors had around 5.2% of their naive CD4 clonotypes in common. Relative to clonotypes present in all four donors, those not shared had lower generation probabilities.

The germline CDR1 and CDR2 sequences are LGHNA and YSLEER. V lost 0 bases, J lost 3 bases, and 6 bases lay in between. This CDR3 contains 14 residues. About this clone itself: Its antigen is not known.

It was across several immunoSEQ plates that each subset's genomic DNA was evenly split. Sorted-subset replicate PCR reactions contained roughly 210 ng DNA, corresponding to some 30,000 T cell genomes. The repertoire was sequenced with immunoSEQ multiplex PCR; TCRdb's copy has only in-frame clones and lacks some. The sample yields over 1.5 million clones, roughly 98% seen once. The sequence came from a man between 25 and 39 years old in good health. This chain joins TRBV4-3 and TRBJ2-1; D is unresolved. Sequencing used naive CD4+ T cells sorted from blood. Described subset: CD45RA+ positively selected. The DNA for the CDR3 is TGCGCCAGCAGCCAAGATATAATCTACAATGAGCAGTTCTTC. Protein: CASSQDIIYNEQFF.